This T cell receptor (beta chain) was documented in a study of CXCR3-negative and CXCR3-positive naive CD8 T cells. UMI-tagged TRB cDNA libraries were built via 5' RACE. TCRdb reprocessed the 5' RACE reads and reports one entry per CDR3 protein, with no DNA. The sample table sets out 70,000 to 95,000 distinct CDR3 sequences. The CDR3 spans 16 residues. Per the germline V gene, CDR1 is LGHNA and CDR2 is YSLEER. The sequence was obtained from a human donor in good health. Some clones in this sample may be carry-over from other donors' samples. The rearrangement links TRBV4-3 to TRBJ1-1; TCRdb gives TRBD1 as the D gene, but with no DNA this cannot be confirmed. What was sequenced was naive CXCR3- CD8+ T cells from blood. Subset described: CD45RO-CCR7+CD27+CD95- naive CD8+ T cells lacking CXCR3 (TNR3-). The CDR3 region is CASSQEGQGTRTEAFF.